This T cell receptor (beta chain) was found in a study of cytotoxic CD8 clonotypes in ibrutinib-treated CLL. V shed 3 bases and J 6 bases; nucleotides not matched to a gene: 11. The CDR3 runs 17 residues. Germline V gives CDR1 ENHRY, CDR2 SYGVKD. Using immunoSEQ multiplex PCR, the repertoire was profiled, and TCRdb retains in-frame clones only, with some absent. Of more than 15,000 clones detected, about 70% appear once; the ten largest clones hold 25%. The sample in question was PBMCs, obtained after 12 months of ibrutinib treatment. This chain links TRBV10-3 with TRBJ1-6; 7 bases line up with TRBD1. The origin of this receptor is a human donor with chronic lymphocytic leukemia. The DNA for the CDR3 is TGTGCCATCAGTGATCACATCCGACAGGGATCTAATTCACCCCTCCACTTT. This codes for CAISDHIRQGSNSPLHF.